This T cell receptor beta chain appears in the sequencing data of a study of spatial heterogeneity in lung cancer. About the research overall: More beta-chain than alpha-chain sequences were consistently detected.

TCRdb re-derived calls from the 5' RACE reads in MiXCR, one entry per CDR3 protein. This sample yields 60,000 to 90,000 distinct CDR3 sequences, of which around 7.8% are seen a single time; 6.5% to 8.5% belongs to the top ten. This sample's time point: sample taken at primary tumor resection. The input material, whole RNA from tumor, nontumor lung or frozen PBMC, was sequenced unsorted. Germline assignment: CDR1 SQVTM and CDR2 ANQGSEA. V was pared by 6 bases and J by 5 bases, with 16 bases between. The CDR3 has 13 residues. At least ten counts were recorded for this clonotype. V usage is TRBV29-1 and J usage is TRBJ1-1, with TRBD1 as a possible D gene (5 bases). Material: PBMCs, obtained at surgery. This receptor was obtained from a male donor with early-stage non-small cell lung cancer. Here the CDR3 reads CSVAGTYITEAFF. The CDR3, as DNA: TGCAGCGTGGCCGGGACCTATATTACTGAAGCTTTCTTT.